This T cell receptor beta chain was retrieved from a study of low-dose radiotherapy and immunotherapy resistance in tumors. Study details: Participants were given intravenous cyclophosphamide 200 mg/m2 every two weeks, one day before radiation and immunotherapy.

Time point: before trial treatment. There are many counts of this clonotype. cDNA synthesis used a TRAV/TRBV-specific primer set for both chains. Using a constant-region primer together with a V-primer adapter, TCRs were subjected to 20 to 25 PCR cycles of amplification. The authors amplified isolated mRNA by in vitro transcription. TCRdb processed the reads anew with MiXCR; each CDR3 protein has one entry. The sample yields 64,000 or so distinct CDR3 sequences, less than 40% seen once. CDR1 is SGHTA and CDR2 is FQGNSA in the germline V gene. The CDR3 has 16 residues. V was clipped by 4 bases and J by 5 bases, with 20 bases between them.

The sequencing used PBMCs, collected before treatment. The origin of this receptor is a female donor with ovarian cancer. V usage is TRBV7-2 and J usage is TRBJ2-5; D possibly corresponds to TRBD2 (7 bases). The CDR3 region is CASSSRLAGARETQYF. The DNA of the CDR3 is TGTGCCAGCAGCTCACGTCTGGCGGGGGCTAGGGAGACCCAGTACTTC.